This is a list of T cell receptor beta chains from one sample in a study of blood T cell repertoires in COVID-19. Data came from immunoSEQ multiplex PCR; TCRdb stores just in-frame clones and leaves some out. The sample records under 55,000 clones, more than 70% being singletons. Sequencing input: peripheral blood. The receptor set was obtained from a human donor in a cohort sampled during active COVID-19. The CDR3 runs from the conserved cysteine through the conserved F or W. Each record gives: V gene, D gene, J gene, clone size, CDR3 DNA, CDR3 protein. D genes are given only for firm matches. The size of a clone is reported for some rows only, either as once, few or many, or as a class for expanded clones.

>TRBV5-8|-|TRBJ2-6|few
TGTGCCAGCAGCTTAGGGACTTCGGGGGCCAACGTCCTGACTTTC
CASSLGTSGANVLTF
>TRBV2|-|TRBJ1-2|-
TGTGCCAGCAGCGTTCGGCGGGAAGCCTATGGCTACACCTTC
CASSVRREAYGYTF
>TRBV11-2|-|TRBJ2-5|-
TGTGCCAGCAGCTCCTCCCGGGGGTGGGAGACCCAGTACTTC
CASSSSRGWETQYF
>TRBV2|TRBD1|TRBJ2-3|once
TGTGCCAGCAGCCTACAGGGGGCGCTTGGGGATACGCAGTATTTT
CASSLQGALGDTQYF
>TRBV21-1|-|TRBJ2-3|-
TGTGCCAGCAGCGGGCGTTGGGGAGGCAGTTCTAGCACAGATACGCAGTATTTT
CASSGRWGGSSSTDTQYF
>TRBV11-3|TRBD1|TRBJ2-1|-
TGTGCCAGCAGCTTAGAGAGCCGGACAGGGGGATACAATGAGCAGTTCTTC
CASSLESRTGGYNEQFF
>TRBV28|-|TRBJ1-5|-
TGTGCCAGCGCCCCCCCAGGCGATCATCAGCCCCAGCATTTT
CASAPPGDHQPQHF
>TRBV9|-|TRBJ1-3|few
TGTGCCAGCAGCGGACGGGTTTCTGGAAACACCATATATTTT
CASSGRVSGNTIYF
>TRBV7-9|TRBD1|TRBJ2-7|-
TGTGCCAGCAGCACTCGACAGGGACACGAGCAGTACTTC
CASSTRQGHEQYF
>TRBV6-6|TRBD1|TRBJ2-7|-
TGTGCCAGCAGTTACTCAACGGACAGGGCCGAGCAGTACTTC
CASSYSTDRAEQYF
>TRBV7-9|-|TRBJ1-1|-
TGTGCCAGCAGCGTGGCGGGCGTGACGACTGAAGCTTTCTTT
CASSVAGVTTEAFF
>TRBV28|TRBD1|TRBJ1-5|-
TGTGCCAGCACGGGGACAGGGGGGGATCAGCCCCAGCATTTT
CASTGTGGDQPQHF
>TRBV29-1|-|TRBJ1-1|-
TGCAGCGTTGTTTTCCGGGGAAGGAACACTGAAGCTTTCTTT
CSVVFRGRNTEAFF
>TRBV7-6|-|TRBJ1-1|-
TGTGCCAGCAGCTCAGGGCAGGGTAGGACTGAAGCTTTCTTT
CASSSGQGRTEAFF
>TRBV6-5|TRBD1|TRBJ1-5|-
TGTGCCAGCATCCCGACAGGGGGCAGCAATCAGCCCCAGCATTTT
CASIPTGGSNQPQHF
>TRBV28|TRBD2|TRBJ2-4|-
TGTGCCAGCAGTTCCGGACTAGTGGGGGAGCACATTCAGTACTTC
CASSSGLVGEHIQYF
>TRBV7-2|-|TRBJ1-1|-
TGTGCCAGCAGCATCTCAGAGAACACTGAAGCTTTCTTT
CASSISENTEAFF
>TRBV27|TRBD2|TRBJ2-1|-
TGTGCCAGCAGTTCCCCGACTAGCGGGAGAGACAATGAGCAGTTCTTC
CASSSPTSGRDNEQFF
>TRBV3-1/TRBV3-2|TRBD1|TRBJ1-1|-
TGTGCCAGCAGCCTAACTACAGGGGTGAACACTGAAGCTTTCTTT
CASSLTTGVNTEAFF
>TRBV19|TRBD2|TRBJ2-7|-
TGTGCCAGTAGTGCGACTAGCGGGAGGCTCTACGAGCAGTACTTC
CASSATSGRLYEQYF